A selection of T cell receptor beta chains follows, all from one sample in a study of T cells in Graves' hyperthyroidism and ophthalmopathy. MiXCR was run by TCRdb on the multiplex PCR reads, yielding one entry per CDR3 protein. The sample lists under 350,000 distinct CDR3 sequences, roughly 20% seen once, with approximately 49% in the top ten. Input material: blood. The receptors were gathered from a woman in her 50s with Graves' hyperthyroidism. Each CDR3 is given with its conserved first and last residue. D genes are given only for firm matches. Size is omitted from some rows. Given values are once, few, many or a class for expanded clones.

J gene: TRBJ1-6; V gene: TRBV7-9; clone size: -; D gene: TRBD1; CDR3 protein: CASSLDRQGNSPLHF; CDR3 DNA: TGTGCCAGCAGCTTAGATCGACAGGGAAATTCACCCCTCCACTTT
J gene: TRBJ2-1; V gene: TRBV3-1; clone size: few; D gene: TRBD2; CDR3 protein: CASSQVWTASGPLEQFF; CDR3 DNA: TGTGCCAGCAGCCAAGTGTGGACGGCTAGCGGACCCCTGGAGCAGTTCTTC
J gene: TRBJ2-3; V gene: TRBV27; clone size: -; D gene: -; CDR3 protein: CASSYWLGTDTQYF; CDR3 DNA: TGTGCCAGCAGTTACTGGCTGGGAACAGATACGCAGTATTTT
J gene: TRBJ1-5; V gene: TRBV6-2/TRBV6-3; clone size: -; D gene: -; CDR3 protein: CASRRTLYSNQPQHF; CDR3 DNA: TGTGCCAGCAGACGGACACTATATAGCAATCAGCCCCAGCATTTT
J gene: TRBJ2-2; V gene: TRBV12-5; clone size: -; D gene: -; CDR3 protein: CASGLVPLLLTGELFF; CDR3 DNA: TGTGCTAGTGGTTTGGTACCACTCCTGCTCACCGGGGAGCTGTTTTTT
J gene: TRBJ1-3; V gene: TRBV13; clone size: -; D gene: -; CDR3 protein: CASSLVLSGNTIYF; CDR3 DNA: TGTGCCAGCAGCTTAGTGCTATCTGGAAACACCATATATTTT
J gene: TRBJ1-2; V gene: TRBV12-3/TRBV12-4; clone size: many; D gene: TRBD1; CDR3 protein: CASSQGQGHGYTF; CDR3 DNA: TGTGCCAGCAGTCAGGGACAGGGTCATGGCTACACCTTC
J gene: TRBJ1-2; V gene: TRBV28; clone size: many; D gene: -; CDR3 protein: CASSNYRVSNYGYTF; CDR3 DNA: TGTGCCAGCAGTAATTACAGGGTCTCTAACTATGGCTACACCTTC
J gene: TRBJ1-6; V gene: TRBV2; clone size: many; D gene: TRBD1; CDR3 protein: CASSQQGGNSPLHF; CDR3 DNA: TGTGCCAGCAGTCAACAGGGGGGAAATTCACCCCTCCACTTT
J gene: TRBJ2-1; V gene: TRBV5-1; clone size: many; D gene: -; CDR3 protein: CASSLGTFSYNEQFF; CDR3 DNA: TGCGCCAGCAGCCTGGGGACTTTCTCCTACAATGAGCAGTTCTTC
J gene: TRBJ1-1; V gene: TRBV6-1; clone size: few; D gene: TRBD1; CDR3 protein: CASNRGRGTEAFF; CDR3 DNA: TGTGCCAGCAACAGGGGGCGAGGCACTGAAGCTTTCTTT
J gene: TRBJ2-3; V gene: TRBV20-1; clone size: few; D gene: TRBD1; CDR3 protein: CSAFGDRGTDTQYF; CDR3 DNA: TGCAGTGCTTTCGGGGACAGGGGAACAGATACGCAGTATTTT
J gene: TRBJ1-1; V gene: TRBV6-1; clone size: many; D gene: -; CDR3 protein: CASSEAFGEAEAFF; CDR3 DNA: TGTGCCAGCAGTGAAGCGTTTGGGGAGGCTGAAGCTTTCTTT
J gene: TRBJ2-1; V gene: TRBV27; clone size: few; D gene: TRBD2; CDR3 protein: CASSSPGLALEQFF; CDR3 DNA: TGTGCCAGCAGTTCTCCGGGACTAGCGCTTGAGCAGTTCTTC
J gene: TRBJ2-1; V gene: TRBV12-3/TRBV12-4; clone size: few; D gene: TRBD2; CDR3 protein: CASSPPFWASGGEGEQFF; CDR3 DNA: TGTGCCAGCAGTCCCCCCTTTTGGGCTAGCGGGGGGGAAGGTGAGCAGTTCTTC
J gene: TRBJ1-3; V gene: TRBV6-1; clone size: few; D gene: TRBD1; CDR3 protein: CASKPGTGFSGNTIYF; CDR3 DNA: TGTGCCAGCAAGCCCGGGACAGGGTTTTCTGGAAACACCATATATTTT
J gene: TRBJ1-1; V gene: TRBV6-5; clone size: few; D gene: TRBD1; CDR3 protein: CASSYGTGEADTEAFF; CDR3 DNA: TGTGCCAGCAGTTACGGGACAGGGGAGGCGGACACTGAAGCTTTCTTT
J gene: TRBJ2-7; V gene: TRBV20-1; clone size: -; D gene: TRBD1; CDR3 protein: CSARVPGGGPGSSYEQYF; CDR3 DNA: TGCAGTGCTAGAGTCCCAGGGGGCGGCCCTGGGAGCTCCTACGAGCAGTACTTC
J gene: TRBJ1-1; V gene: TRBV7-2; clone size: many; D gene: -; CDR3 protein: CASSLALQDGTEAFF; CDR3 DNA: TGTGCCAGCAGCTTAGCGCTACAAGATGGAACTGAAGCTTTCTTT
J gene: TRBJ2-3; V gene: TRBV11-2; clone size: many; D gene: -; CDR3 protein: CASSLLNQDTQYF; CDR3 DNA: TGTGCCAGCAGCCTCCTGAATCAAGATACGCAGTATTTT
J gene: TRBJ1-2; V gene: TRBV19; clone size: -; D gene: -; CDR3 protein: CASGVDGNYGYTF; CDR3 DNA: TGTGCCAGTGGTGTCGACGGAAACTATGGCTACACCTTC
J gene: TRBJ1-2; V gene: TRBV5-1; clone size: few; D gene: TRBD1; CDR3 protein: CASSLDRGTGRYGYTF; CDR3 DNA: TGCGCCAGCAGCTTGGACCGCGGGACAGGACGCTATGGCTACACCTTC
J gene: TRBJ2-3; V gene: TRBV9; clone size: few; D gene: TRBD1; CDR3 protein: CASSATGGKGTDTQYF; CDR3 DNA: TGTGCCAGCAGCGCTACAGGGGGTAAGGGCACAGATACGCAGTATTTT
J gene: TRBJ2-1; V gene: TRBV10-1; clone size: -; D gene: -; CDR3 protein: CASRRRGRAGNEQFF; CDR3 DNA: TGCGCCAGCAGACGCCGGGGCAGGGCGGGTAATGAGCAGTTCTTC
J gene: TRBJ2-5; V gene: TRBV7-9; clone size: -; D gene: TRBD2; CDR3 protein: CASSLSGGRGGETQYF; CDR3 DNA: TGTGCCAGCAGCCTAAGTGGCGGGAGGGGTGGAGAGACCCAGTACTTC
J gene: TRBJ2-3; V gene: TRBV12-3/TRBV12-4; clone size: many; D gene: -; CDR3 protein: CASSLSVLADTQYF; CDR3 DNA: TGTGCCAGCAGTTTGTCGGTCCTGGCAGATACGCAGTATTTT
J gene: TRBJ1-1; V gene: TRBV9; clone size: -; D gene: TRBD1; CDR3 protein: CASSPQGADTEAFF; CDR3 DNA: TGTGCCAGCAGCCCCCAGGGGGCTGACACTGAAGCTTTCTTT
J gene: TRBJ2-1; V gene: TRBV3-1; clone size: -; D gene: -; CDR3 protein: CASSQDLGLPRDQFF; CDR3 DNA: TGTGCCAGCAGCCAAGATCTCGGGCTCCCCCGGGATCAGTTCTTC
J gene: TRBJ2-1; V gene: TRBV27; clone size: few; D gene: -; CDR3 protein: CASNSPGENNEQFF; CDR3 DNA: TGTGCCAGCAACTCGCCCGGGGAAAACAATGAGCAGTTCTTC
J gene: TRBJ2-1; V gene: TRBV3-1; clone size: many; D gene: -; CDR3 protein: CASSQEVPYEQFF; CDR3 DNA: TGTGCCAGCAGCCAAGAAGTGCCCTATGAGCAGTTCTTC
J gene: TRBJ1-1; V gene: TRBV29-1; clone size: -; D gene: -; CDR3 protein: CSVERDRPDSEAFF; CDR3 DNA: TGCAGCGTTGAAAGGGACCGGCCGGATTCGGAAGCTTTCTTT
J gene: TRBJ2-4; V gene: TRBV28; clone size: many; D gene: -; CDR3 protein: CASSSTGKTKNIQYF; CDR3 DNA: TGTGCCAGCAGTTCGACGGGAAAAACCAAAAACATTCAGTACTTC
J gene: TRBJ2-2; V gene: TRBV10-3; clone size: -; D gene: -; CDR3 protein: CAISEGRGTQTGELFF; CDR3 DNA: TGTGCCATCAGTGAGGGGCGCGGGACCCAAACCGGGGAGCTGTTTTTT
J gene: TRBJ2-6; V gene: TRBV3-1; clone size: -; D gene: -; CDR3 protein: CASSQEVASGANVLTF; CDR3 DNA: TGTGCCAGCAGCCAAGAGGTAGCTTCTGGGGCCAACGTCCTGACTTTC
J gene: TRBJ2-2; V gene: TRBV5-1; clone size: -; D gene: TRBD2; CDR3 protein: CASSLILAGFTGELFF; CDR3 DNA: TGCGCCAGCAGCTTGATACTAGCGGGGTTCACCGGGGAGCTGTTTTTT
J gene: TRBJ2-3; V gene: TRBV29-1; clone size: few; D gene: -; CDR3 protein: CSLGVSTDTQYF; CDR3 DNA: TGCAGCTTGGGGGTTAGCACAGATACGCAGTATTTT
J gene: TRBJ1-5; V gene: TRBV20-1; clone size: -; D gene: -; CDR3 protein: CSARTVYSNQPQHF; CDR3 DNA: TGCAGTGCTAGGACAGTCTATAGCAATCAGCCCCAGCATTTT
J gene: TRBJ2-3; V gene: TRBV7-9; clone size: -; D gene: -; CDR3 protein: CASSTTLDTQYF; CDR3 DNA: TGTGCCAGCAGCACCACTTTGGATACGCAGTATTTT
J gene: TRBJ2-2; V gene: TRBV12-3/TRBV12-4; clone size: -; D gene: -; CDR3 protein: CASSSTSPVNTGELFF; CDR3 DNA: TGTGCCAGCAGTTCGACTTCTCCCGTGAACACCGGGGAGCTGTTTTTT
J gene: TRBJ1-6; V gene: TRBV12-3/TRBV12-4; clone size: many; D gene: TRBD1; CDR3 protein: CASSSTDRDSPLHF; CDR3 DNA: TGTGCCAGCAGTTCAACTGACAGGGATTCACCCCTCCACTTT
J gene: TRBJ2-5; V gene: TRBV19; clone size: many; D gene: TRBD2; CDR3 protein: CASSLSALAGVETQYF; CDR3 DNA: TGTGCCAGTAGTTTATCAGCACTAGCGGGAGTAGAGACCCAGTACTTC
J gene: TRBJ2-3; V gene: TRBV7-2; clone size: -; D gene: TRBD2; CDR3 protein: CASSLVGLAGKDTQYF; CDR3 DNA: TGTGCCAGCAGCTTAGTTGGTCTAGCGGGAAAAGATACGCAGTATTTT
J gene: TRBJ2-1; V gene: TRBV7-8; clone size: few; D gene: TRBD2; CDR3 protein: CASSPRTSGGGLDEQFF; CDR3 DNA: TGTGCCAGCAGCCCCCGGACTAGCGGGGGGGGCCTGGATGAGCAGTTCTTC
J gene: TRBJ1-1; V gene: TRBV11-2; clone size: few; D gene: -; CDR3 protein: CASSSFLDSNTEAFF; CDR3 DNA: TGTGCCAGCAGCTCCTTCTTGGACAGTAACACTGAAGCTTTCTTT
J gene: TRBJ2-7; V gene: TRBV5-6; clone size: many; D gene: -; CDR3 protein: CASTPRQSRYEQYF; CDR3 DNA: TGTGCCAGCACCCCCAGGCAGTCTCGGTACGAGCAGTACTTC
J gene: TRBJ2-1; V gene: TRBV10-1; clone size: -; D gene: TRBD2; CDR3 protein: CASSESSLAGGSYNEQFF; CDR3 DNA: TGCGCCAGCAGTGAGTCTAGTCTAGCGGGGGGCTCCTACAATGAGCAGTTCTTC
J gene: TRBJ1-4; V gene: TRBV12-5; clone size: few; D gene: -; CDR3 protein: CASGPPGRGKEKLFF; CDR3 DNA: TGTGCTAGTGGCCCACCGGGCAGGGGAAAGGAAAAACTGTTTTTT
J gene: TRBJ2-3; V gene: TRBV11-2; clone size: -; D gene: -; CDR3 protein: CASSLGGRHIVVDTQYF; CDR3 DNA: TGTGCCAGCAGCTTAGGGGGTAGGCATATCGTCGTAGATACGCAGTATTTT
J gene: TRBJ2-3; V gene: TRBV6-1; clone size: few; D gene: -; CDR3 protein: CASGEGVDTQYF; CDR3 DNA: TGTGCCAGCGGCGAGGGAGTAGATACGCAGTATTTT
J gene: TRBJ2-3; V gene: TRBV20-1; clone size: many; D gene: TRBD2; CDR3 protein: CSAPEAGLFTDTQYF; CDR3 DNA: TGCAGTGCCCCCGAAGCGGGGCTATTCACAGATACGCAGTATTTT
J gene: TRBJ2-2; V gene: TRBV6-1; clone size: -; D gene: -; CDR3 protein: CAVSGNTGELFF; CDR3 DNA: TGCGCAGTCTCGGGCAACACCGGGGAGCTGTTTTTT
J gene: TRBJ2-7; V gene: TRBV6-1; clone size: -; D gene: TRBD2; CDR3 protein: CASSRLAALYEQYF; CDR3 DNA: TGTGCCAGCAGCCGACTAGCGGCACTCTACGAGCAGTACTTC
J gene: TRBJ2-2; V gene: TRBV7-2; clone size: few; D gene: TRBD2; CDR3 protein: CASSLFALAGADGELFF; CDR3 DNA: TGTGCCAGCAGCTTATTTGCTCTAGCGGGGGCGGACGGGGAGCTGTTTTTT
J gene: TRBJ1-5; V gene: TRBV12-3/TRBV12-4; clone size: many; D gene: TRBD1; CDR3 protein: CASSDNRGLGNQPQHF; CDR3 DNA: TGTGCCAGCAGTGATAACAGGGGATTGGGCAATCAGCCCCAGCATTTT
J gene: TRBJ1-1; V gene: TRBV9; clone size: few; D gene: -; CDR3 protein: CASSGWANTEAFF; CDR3 DNA: TGTGCCAGCAGCGGTTGGGCTAACACTGAAGCTTTCTTT